The clone carrying this T cell receptor beta chain appeared a few times. Its antigen is unknown. These data originate in a study of post-analysis software for immune sequencing data. Overall study: In terms of disease course, relapsing-remitting, secondary progressive and progressive-relapsing multiple sclerosis were included.

Unique-molecular-identifier-tagged TCR beta cDNA libraries were used. There were roughly 0.95 to 10 million T cells, and around 500,000 cDNA molecules came from them. TCRdb redid the calling of the PCR reads with MiXCR, one entry per CDR3 protein. The sample carries a few hundred thousand distinct CDR3 sequences, roughly 36% recorded once. Broader study findings: Normalized Chao1 diversity in multiple sclerosis patients fell significantly below that of controls. F measure grouped same-batch samples tightly together.

This clonotype was obtained from a girl aged 5-17 years with multiple sclerosis. Sequencing was carried out using blood.

CDR3 amino acids: CSAFDRDQPQHF. The CDR3 bases are TGCAGTGCTTTCGACAGGGATCAGCCCCAGCATTTT. The J gene is TRBJ1-5, the V gene TRBV20-1, with 7 bases lining up with TRBD1. The CDR3 covers 12 residues. The germline V gene has CDR1 DFQATT and CDR2 SNEGSKA (reference sequence). With 5 bases clipped from V and 5 bases from J, the junction kept 3 bases outside the gene matches.